The 29 T cell receptor beta chains listed next were all sequenced from one sample in a study of blood T cell repertoires in COVID-19. Produced via immunoSEQ multiplex PCR; TCRdb's table is partial and in-frame only. The sample shows roughly 200,000 clones, more than 85% of them seen only once. The sequenced sample consisted of peripheral blood. These receptors all stem from a woman aged 45-65 years with COVID-19, enrolled during active disease.

The V call is TRBV7-2, the J call TRBJ1-2, with 7 bases aligning to TRBD1. The ends lost 4 bases at V and 6 bases at J; junction bases unmatched: 8. Looked up from germline, CDR1 is SGHTA and CDR2 is FQGNSA. The CDR3 has 14 residues. CDR3 sequence: CASSYRGRGDGYTF. CDR3 sequence (DNA): TGTGCCAGCAGCTACAGGGGACGTGGGGATGGCTACACCTTC.

The chain uses TRBV5-1 and TRBJ2-7; D gene unclear. CDR3 length: 14 amino acids. Germline values: CDR1 SGHRS, CDR2 YFSETQ. V lost 0 bases to trimming and J lost 3 bases, with 10 bases between them. DNA of the CDR3: TGCGCCAGCAGCTTGGAGTTCGCTAGCTACGAGCAGTACTTC. This sequence encodes CASSLEFASYEQYF.

The chain uses TRBV6-5 and TRBJ1-5, with 9 nucleotides matching TRBD1. V shed 6 bases, J shed 11 bases, and the junction held 8 bases outside the gene matches. Germline-derived CDR1 and CDR2 are MNHEY and SVGAGI. This CDR3 region has 13 residues. CDR3 bases: TGTGCCAGCAGGGGACAGGGTTCTCGGGCCCAGCATTTT. Translation: CASRGQGSRAQHF.

The chain recombines TRBV5-5 with TRBJ1-2; D gene uncertain. Trimming took 0 bases from V and 4 from J, leaving 19 bases between them. Germline lookup yields CDR1 SGHKS and CDR2 YYEKEE (reference sequence). This CDR3 has 17 amino acids. CDR3 sequence reads: CASSLAVSAQTRYGYTF. The CDR3, as DNA: TGTGCCAGCAGCTTGGCCGTCTCTGCTCAAACTCGCTATGGCTACACCTTC.

The J gene is TRBJ1-1, the V gene TRBV6-5; D remains unclear. Germline CDR1 is MNHEY and CDR2 is SVGAGI. The CDR3 spans 13 residues. Trimming removed 7 bases at V and 0 bases at J, with 9 bases between. DNA of the CDR3: TGTGCCAGCACCCTCGTAGTGAACACTGAAGCTTTCTTT. Its protein product is CASTLVVNTEAFF.

The rearrangement joins TRBV6-5 to TRBJ1-2; TRBD1 is a possible D gene (6 bases). V dropped 0 bases and J dropped 3 bases, with 14 bases sitting between them. The length of the CDR3 is 16 residues. Germline loops: CDR1 MNHEY, CDR2 SVGAGI. CDR3 sequence (DNA): TGTGCCAGCAGTTACTCGGACAGTCTTTTCTACTATGGCTACACCTTC. Protein: CASSYSDSLFYYGYTF.

This clone was seen more than once but under ten times. This chain connects TRBV5-5 to TRBJ1-5, with 7 bases that match TRBD1. The CDR3 consists of 18 residues. Germline V gene data show CDR1 as SGHKS and CDR2 as YYEKEE (reference sequence). J was trimmed by 7 bases and V by 4 bases; bases with no gene match: 20. The DNA of the CDR3 is TGTGCCAGCAGCCCCCTCCCTGACAACACAGGGGTAGGGCAGCCCCAGCATTTT. Translating gives CASSPLPDNTGVGQPQHF.

The chain carries TRBV27 and TRBJ2-3; no reliable D call. The germline CDR1 and CDR2 sequences are MNHEY and SMNVEV (reference sequence). V lost 1 base to trimming and J lost 4 bases, with 6 bases between them. The CDR3 totals 13 residues. The CDR3 DNA is TGTGCCAGCAGTTTATTCGGTGCAGATACGCAGTATTTT. Amino acids: CASSLFGADTQYF.

This clone appeared a single time. The chain employs TRBV29-1 and TRBJ1-1; 9 bases map to TRBD1. This CDR3 has 11 amino acids. Per germline, CDR1 SQVTM and CDR2 ANQGSEA. V shed 3 bases and J 11 bases; nucleotides not matched to a gene: 4. Here the CDR3 reads CSVDAGQGAFF. CDR3 coding DNA: TGCAGCGTTGATGCGGGACAGGGTGCTTTCTTT.

This sequence joins TRBV19 and TRBJ1-1; D perhaps matches TRBD1 (6 bases). The CDR3 is made up of 13 amino acids. Trimming removed 8 bases at V and 3 bases at J, with 13 bases between. Germline CDR1 is LNHDA and CDR2 is SQIVND (reference sequence). The CDR3 DNA is TGTGCCAGTTCCCAGGGGAGGGACACTGAAGCTTTCTTT. Translation: CASSQGRDTEAFF.

This clone was seen more than once but under ten times. The chain joins TRBV4-3 to TRBJ2-2; a weak D match, TRBD2 (5 bases). CDR1 and CDR2 from the germline V gene are LGHNA and YSLEER. Deletions cut 0 bases from V and 7 bases from J, with 12 bases between. The CDR3 is 15 residues long. CDR3 DNA sequence: TGCGCCAGCAGCCAAGATCTAAGCGGCTTCGGGGAGCTGTTTTTT. Its protein is CASSQDLSGFGELFF.

The genes are TRBV6-2 or TRBV6-3 and TRBJ1-3, with TRBD1 as a possible D gene (5 bases). V was pared by 5 bases and J by 1 base, with 12 bases between. The CDR3 is made up of 15 amino acids. CDR1 and CDR2 from the germline V gene are MNHEY and SVGEGT. The CDR3 sequence: CASSRIRESGNTIYF. The CDR3 bases are TGTGCCAGCAGTAGGATCAGGGAATCTGGAAACACCATATATTTT.

This chain connects TRBV7-8 to TRBJ1-1; D possibly corresponds to TRBD1 (5 bases). The CDR3 has 16 residues. Germline assignment: CDR1 SGHVS and CDR2 FQNEAQ. The V end was cut by 5 bases, the J end by 1 base, with 17 bases between. This CDR3 is CASSLLKVTANTEAFF. The CDR3 nucleotides are TGTGCCAGCAGCCTTCTCAAGGTGACAGCGAACACTGAAGCTTTCTTT.

In this sample, this clone turned up once. The V and J genes are TRBV2 and TRBJ2-1; no definite D call. The V end was cut by 7 bases, the J end by 10 bases, with 17 bases between. The V gene's germline CDR1 is SNHLY and CDR2 FYNNEI. The CDR3 is 13 residues long. The CDR3 nucleotides read TGTGCCAGCAAGTTGAGCGCCCTTGGAGAGCAGTTCTTC. Its protein product is CASKLSALGEQFF.

The chain employs TRBV29-1 and TRBJ2-7; 7 bases are shared with TRBD1. Trimming cost V 6 bases and J 3 bases; bases outside gene matches: 11. Germline V lookup: CDR1 SQVTM, CDR2 ANQGSEA. The CDR3 is 14 amino acids. CDR3 in amino acids: CSVARGLRYYEQYF. The CDR3, as DNA: TGCAGCGTCGCTAGGGGGCTGAGATACTACGAGCAGTACTTC.

The CDR3 region is CASSFSGGEQFF. CDR3 DNA: TGCGCCAGCAGCTTCTCAGGGGGGGAGCAGTTCTTC. V gene TRBV5-1 combines with J gene TRBJ2-1; a weak D match, TRBD1 (7 bases). The CDR3 totals 12 residues. The germline V gene has CDR1 SGHRS and CDR2 YFSETQ. The V end lost 2 bases, the J end lost 10 bases, and 10 bases lay between the germline ends.

This sequence joins TRBV19 and TRBJ1-5; possibly TRBD1 for D (5 bases). The CDR3 is 14 amino acids. V lost 7 bases and J lost 3, with 13 bases in between. CDR1 is LNHDA and CDR2 is SQIVND in the germline V gene (reference sequence). CDR3 sequence: CASTGGANNQPQHF. The CDR3, as DNA: TGTGCCAGTACCGGTGGGGCGAACAATCAGCCCCAGCATTTT.

This chain joins TRBV5-1 and TRBJ2-2; the D gene is possibly TRBD1 (6 bases). Trimming took 8 bases from V and 0 from J, leaving 11 bases between them. The V gene's germline CDR1 is SGHRS and CDR2 YFSETQ. This CDR3 region has 14 residues. The DNA for the CDR3 is TGCGCCAGTAGGACAGACCCGAACACCGGGGAGCTGTTTTTT. Protein sequence: CASRTDPNTGELFF.

This CDR3 is CASSFGAQLNTEAFF. CDR3 nucleotides: TGTGCCAGCAGTTTCGGAGCCCAACTGAACACTGAAGCTTTCTTT. This chain joins TRBV27 and TRBJ1-1; D is undetermined. The CDR3 is made up of 15 amino acids. V dropped 3 bases and J dropped 0 bases, with 11 bases sitting between them. The germline V gene has CDR1 MNHEY and CDR2 SMNVEV (reference sequence).

This chain links TRBV4-3 with TRBJ1-2, with D perhaps TRBD1 (5 bases). Trimming pared 0 bases from V and 2 bases from J, leaving 10 bases between. Germline-derived CDR1 and CDR2 are LGHNA and YSLEER. The length of the CDR3 is 15 residues. The CDR3, as DNA: TGCGCCAGCAGCCAAGAGGCCAGGGCGAACTATGGCTACACCTTC. Translated: CASSQEARANYGYTF.

CDR3 bases: TGTGCCAGCAGTGAACAGGGCGGCTACACCTTC. It translates to CASSEQGGYTF. The chain couples TRBV2 to TRBJ1-2; the D gene is possibly TRBD1 (5 bases). CDR3 length: 11 residues. V gave up 2 bases and J gave up 8 bases, with 6 bases separating them. The germline gives CDR1 SNHLY, CDR2 FYNNEI.

V usage is TRBV19 and J usage is TRBJ2-1, with D possibly TRBD2 on 7 matching bases. The germline V and J ends were trimmed by 11 bases and 0 bases, with 26 bases remaining between them. Germline CDR1 and CDR2: LNHDA and SQIVND (reference sequence). The CDR3 loop spans 18 amino acids. CDR3 sequence reads: CARSNEVRGGASYNEQFF. DNA of the CDR3: TGTGCCCGAAGCAATGAAGTTAGAGGGGGGGCCTCCTACAATGAGCAGTTCTTC.

The chain uses TRBV5-1 and TRBJ1-1, with D maybe TRBD1 (6 bases). Germline values: CDR1 SGHRS, CDR2 YFSETQ. V was shortened by 0 bases and J by 0 bases, with 15 bases between the two germline ends. This CDR3 is built from 17 residues. The CDR3 is CASSLVAGAPMNTEAFF. The CDR3 coding sequence is TGCGCCAGCAGCTTGGTGGCAGGGGCCCCCATGAACACTGAAGCTTTCTTT.

In the case of this clone: At the DNA level, this CDR3 is encoded by other sequences in the same sample as well. This chain joins TRBV28 and TRBJ1-3; 10 positions agree with TRBD1. Trimming cost V 4 bases and J 6 bases; bases outside gene matches: 3. The CDR3 sequence is 14 residues long. The germline V gene has CDR1 MDHEN and CDR2 SYDVKM. The CDR3 reads CASSSTGGENTIYF. The DNA of the CDR3 is TGTGCCAGCAGTTCGACAGGGGGCGAAAACACCATATATTTT.

V is TRBV24-1 and J is TRBJ2-2, with D tentatively TRBD1 (5 bases). V dropped 5 bases and J dropped 11 bases, with 14 bases sitting between them. The CDR3 runs to 13 residues. Germline V CDR1 and CDR2: KGHDR, SFDVKD. The CDR3 DNA follows: TGTGCCACCAGTGCACCTTTTGGGGCCGAGCTGTTTTTT. Residues: CATSAPFGAELFF.

V is TRBV11-3 and J is TRBJ1-1, with 10 bases aligning to TRBD1. Trimming took 6 bases from V and 11 from J; bases not matched to a gene: 12. This CDR3 has 14 amino acids. Germline V gene lookup returns CDR1 SGHNT and CDR2 YENEEA. The CDR3 nucleotides read TGTGCCAGCAGGGGGACAGGGGCTTTCCAGGAGGCTTTCTTT. Translation: CASRGTGAFQEAFF.

This clone has just a few counts. The gene calls are TRBV18 and TRBJ1-5; a weak D match, TRBD1 (6 bases). Per germline, CDR1 KGHSH and CDR2 LQKENI. V lost 2 bases to trimming and J lost 3 bases, with 14 bases between them. The CDR3 runs to 16 residues. The chain's CDR3 is CASSPSERGYNQPQHF. The CDR3 region has the DNA TGTGCCAGCTCACCATCGGAGAGGGGGTACAATCAGCCCCAGCATTTT.

The gene calls are TRBV10-2 and TRBJ1-2; maybe TRBD1 (5 bases). V lost 11 bases and J 8 bases, leaving 24 bases between the germline ends. The CDR3 sequence is 14 residues long. Germline CDR1 reads WSHSY; CDR2 reads SAAADI. CDR3 sequence: CAASGDGGEDGYTF. The CDR3 nucleotides read TGCGCCGCATCTGGGGACGGCGGGGAGGACGGCTACACCTTC.

This rearrangement joins TRBV19 to TRBJ1-2; D unresolved. The CDR3 spans 15 residues. Trimming left V 5 bases short and J 0 bases short, with 13 bases between. CDR1 LNHDA and CDR2 SQIVND come from the germline V gene (reference sequence). The CDR3 is CASSPPFAANYGYTF. The DNA for the CDR3 is TGTGCCAGTAGTCCTCCGTTTGCAGCTAACTATGGCTACACCTTC. Looking up the rest from reference TRBV19 and TRBJ1-2 gives the full variable domain: DGGITQSPKYLFRKEGQNVTLSCEQNLNHDAMYWYRQDPGQGLRLIYYSQIVNDFQKGDIAEGYSVSREKKESFPLTVTSAQKNPTAFYLCASSPPFAANYGYTFGSGTRLTVV.